The 28 T cell receptor beta chains below come from one sample, sequenced in a study of stem cell transplantation in POMP-related autoinflammatory disease. Profiled with immunoSEQ multiplex PCR; TCRdb holds only in-frame clones, not every one. Of over 30,000 clones listed, 70% to 90% are singletons. The sequencing used CD4+ T cells from PBMCs, collected before stem cell transplantation. These receptors were obtained from a human donor with POMP-related autoinflammation and immune dysregulation (PRAID).

V is TRBV28 and J is TRBJ1-2, with no clear D. Germline-derived CDR1 and CDR2 are MDHEN and SYDVKM. This CDR3 spans 12 amino acids. V lost 4 bases, J lost 5 bases, and 8 bases lay in between. CDR3 DNA: TGTGCCAGCAGTTGGGCTACTTATGGCTACACCTTC. This translates into CASSWATYGYTF.

The V call is TRBV9, the J call TRBJ2-5; TRBD2 matches at 11 bases. CDR1 SGDLS and CDR2 YYNGEE come from the germline V gene. V lost 0 bases, J lost 7 bases, and 8 bases stayed unmatched. This CDR3 spans 16 amino acids. The CDR3 coding sequence is TGTGCCAGCAGCGTAGAAGCTAGCGGGGGGCCCTGGACCCAGTACTTC. This translates into CASSVEASGGPWTQYF.

The rearrangement links TRBV5-1 to TRBJ2-5; D not resolved. CDR3 size: 16 residues. V was clipped by 0 bases and J by 5 bases, with 17 bases between them. The germline V gene has CDR1 SGHRS and CDR2 YFSETQ. CDR3 DNA sequence: TGCGCCAGCAGCTTGGGGCGGCCAATCCTAGGGGAGACCCAGTACTTC. Encoded protein: CASSLGRPILGETQYF.

The rearrangement joins TRBV28 to TRBJ1-2; TRBD1 aligns across 8 bases. The ends lost 4 bases at V and 8 bases at J; junction bases unmatched: 9. This CDR3 is 14 amino acids long. Germline CDR1 reads MDHEN; CDR2 reads SYDVKM. In DNA, the CDR3 is TGTGCCAGCAGTTCACCGGACAGGGCGGGAGGCTACACCTTC. Its protein is CASSSPDRAGGYTF.

J is TRBJ2-7 and V is TRBV13, with a possible D match to TRBD1 (6 bases). The germline V gene encodes CDR1 PRHDT and CDR2 FYEKMQ (reference sequence). Trimming took 5 bases from V and 1 from J, leaving 9 bases between them. The CDR3 sequence is 13 residues long. Here the CDR3 DNA reads TGTGCCAGCAGCGTACAGGGTTCCTACGAGCAGTACTTC. Its translation is CASSVQGSYEQYF.

Comments on this clone: At one boundary the junction diverges from the germline segment, which might be a read error. This rearrangement joins TRBV7-7 to TRBJ2-1; 7 positions match TRBD2. The CDR3 consists of 15 residues. Germline values: CDR1 SSHAT, CDR2 FNYEAQ (reference sequence). The CDR3 nucleotides read TGTGCTAGCAGCTTAACGGGCGGGAGCTACAATGAGCAGTTCTTC. Amino acids: CASSLTGGSYNEQFF. Together with reference TRBV7-7 and TRBJ2-1, the CDR3 gives the full variable domain: GAGVSQSPRYKVTKRGQDVTLRCDPISSHATLYWYQQALGQGPEFLTYFNYEAQPDKSGLPSDRFSAERPEGSISTLTIQRTEQRDSAMYRCASSLTGGSYNEQFFGPGTRLTVL.

The rearrangement links TRBV6-1 to TRBJ1-2, with D unresolved. Germline V gene data show CDR1 as MNHNS and CDR2 as SASEGT. V was cut by 0 bases and J by 3 bases, with 8 bases left in between. This CDR3 comprises 14 residues. DNA of the CDR3: TGTGCCAGCAGTGAAGCGCGAGTGGACTATGGCTACACCTTC. Translating gives CASSEARVDYGYTF.

The chain has TRBV28 and TRBJ2-5; no reliable D call. Trimming left V 4 bases short and J 2 bases short, with 5 bases between. Germline V gene sequence: CDR1 MDHEN, CDR2 SYDVKM. CDR3 length: 12 amino acids. The CDR3 protein is CASSSFQETQYF. DNA of the CDR3: TGTGCCAGCAGTTCCTTTCAAGAGACCCAGTACTTC.

This clone appeared a single time. CDR3 protein: CSVAPYSIQSRANVLTF. CDR3 coding DNA: TGCAGCGTTGCACCGTATAGCATACAAAGTCGGGCCAACGTCCTGACTTTC. The rearrangement links TRBV29-1 to TRBJ2-6; D uncertain. Trimming shortened V by 4 bases and J by 5 bases, and 21 bases separated the two germline ends. Germline CDR1 is SQVTM and CDR2 is ANQGSEA. The CDR3 is made up of 17 amino acids.

The chain employs TRBV27 and TRBJ2-7; D remains unclear. The germline gives CDR1 MNHEY, CDR2 SMNVEV (reference sequence). This CDR3 contains 13 residues. The germline V and J ends were trimmed by 0 bases and 3 bases, with 6 bases remaining between them. The CDR3 reads CASSLSALYEQYF. In nucleotides, the CDR3 is TGTGCCAGCAGTTTATCCGCCCTCTACGAGCAGTACTTC.

J is TRBJ2-3 and V is TRBV20-1; no firm D call. Germline V gene data show CDR1 as DFQATT and CDR2 as SNEGSKA (reference sequence). CDR3 length equals 11 residues. Trimming cost V 3 bases and J 3 bases, with 4 bases left between them. The CDR3 sequence is CSARLTDTQYF. DNA for the CDR3: TGCAGTGCTAGGTTGACAGATACGCAGTATTTT.

The chain combines TRBV6-6 with TRBJ2-2; D is unclear. The V end was cut by 5 bases, the J end by 1 base, with 8 bases between. CDR1 is MNHNY, CDR2 SVGAGI, per germline (reference sequence). This CDR3 is built from 14 residues. The CDR3 coding sequence is TGTGCCAGCAGTACTATAGGGAACACCGGGGAGCTGTTTTTT. The encoded protein is CASSTIGNTGELFF.

The J gene is TRBJ1-1, the V gene TRBV5-1, with 9 positions matching TRBD1. With 4 bases clipped from V and 4 bases from J, the junction kept 5 bases outside the gene matches. The CDR3 sequence is 14 residues long. Germline V gene lookup returns CDR1 SGHRS and CDR2 YFSETQ. CDR3 nucleotide sequence: TGCGCCAGCAGCGTACAGGGGGCTGGCACTGAAGCTTTCTTT. Residues: CASSVQGAGTEAFF. Using reference TRBV5-1 and TRBJ1-1 for the parts outside the CDR3, the full variable domain is KAGVTQTPRYLIKTRGQQVTLSCSPISGHRSVSWYQQTPGQGLQFLFEYFSETQRNKGNFPGRFSGRQFSNSRSEMNVSTLELGDSALYLCASSVQGAGTEAFFGQGTRLTVV.

J is TRBJ1-1 and V is TRBV28, with 8 bases identical to TRBD1. After removal of 5 bases from V and 0 bases from J, the junction contained 2 bases not matched to a gene. The CDR3 extends over 14 amino acids. In germline, CDR1 is MDHEN, CDR2 SYDVKM. The CDR3 reads CASSPQGVNTEAFF. The DNA of the CDR3 is TGTGCCAGCAGTCCACAGGGGGTGAACACTGAAGCTTTCTTT.

The table lists this clone with a count of one. This chain's CDR3 is CASGQDGHNEQFF. In DNA form, the CDR3 reads TGTGCCAGCGGGCAGGACGGGCACAATGAGCAGTTCTTC. The V and J genes are TRBV28 and TRBJ2-1; D call uncertain. V lost 8 bases, J lost 5 bases, and 13 bases lay in between. The V gene's germline CDR1 is MDHEN and CDR2 SYDVKM. The CDR3 extends over 13 amino acids. Supplemented by reference TRBV28 and TRBJ2-1, the full variable domain reads DVKVTQSSRYLVKRTGEKVFLECVQDMDHENMFWYRQDPGLGLRLIYFSYDVKMKEKGDIPEGYSVSREKKERFSLILESASTNQTSMYLCASGQDGHNEQFFGPGTRLTVL.

The V gene is TRBV2, the J gene TRBJ1-1, with TRBD1 matching 7 bases. The CDR3 has 14 residues. V was pared by 5 bases and J by 4 bases, with 7 bases of the junction left unmatched. Germline-derived CDR1 and CDR2 are SNHLY and FYNNEI. The CDR3 loop is CASSLPGQTTEAFF. The CDR3, as DNA: TGTGCCAGCAGTTTGCCGGGACAGACCACTGAAGCTTTCTTT.

This clone appeared once. This chain connects TRBV19 to TRBJ1-1; 9 nucleotides match TRBD1. CDR1 and CDR2 (germline): LNHDA, SQIVND (reference sequence). With 7 bases clipped from V and 11 bases from J, the junction kept 11 bases outside the gene matches. The length of the CDR3 is 13 residues. CDR3 sequence reads: CASKFAGTGSAFF. CDR3 DNA sequence: TGTGCCAGTAAGTTTGCCGGGACAGGGTCGGCTTTCTTT. Variable domain in full (rest from reference TRBV19 and TRBJ1-1): DGGITQSPKYLFRKEGQNVTLSCEQNLNHDAMYWYRQDPGQGLRLIYYSQIVNDFQKGDIAEGYSVSREKKESFPLTVTSAQKNPTAFYLCASKFAGTGSAFFGQGTRLTVV.

This CDR3 is CASRAGNGGYTF. Written as DNA, the CDR3 is TGTGCCAGCAGGGCAGGGAATGGAGGCTACACCTTC. The chain has TRBV28 and TRBJ1-2; D is perhaps TRBD1 (5 bases). The germline V and J ends were trimmed by 6 bases and 8 bases, with 13 bases remaining between them. Germline V gene data show CDR1 as MDHEN and CDR2 as SYDVKM. The length of the CDR3 is 12 residues.

This rearrangement joins TRBV5-6 to TRBJ2-7; D is undetermined. Trimming took 4 bases from V and 7 from J, leaving 12 bases between them. The germline CDR1 and CDR2 sequences are SGHDT and YYEEEE. CDR3 length: 12 residues. CDR3 nucleotides: TGTGCCAGCAGCGTAATTCAAGGGGAGCAGTACTTC. Translation gives CASSVIQGEQYF.

The chain uses TRBV27 and TRBJ1-1; 8 bases agree with TRBD1. This CDR3 comprises 12 residues. Germline lookup yields CDR1 MNHEY and CDR2 SMNVEV (reference sequence). With V trimmed by 5 bases and J by 8 bases, 4 bases remained unmatched. The CDR3 DNA reads as TGTGCCAGCAGTCCCCGGGACAGGGAAGCTTTCTTT. It is translated as CASSPRDREAFF.

V gene TRBV18 combines with J gene TRBJ1-4; 7 bases match TRBD1. The V gene end was trimmed by 3 bases and the J gene end by 5 bases; junction bases not matched to a gene: 3. This CDR3 has 14 amino acids. In germline, CDR1 is KGHSH, CDR2 LQKENI. DNA for the CDR3: TGTGCCAGCTCACCCCCGGGACAGAATGAAAAACTGTTTTTT. This translates into CASSPPGQNEKLFF.

J is TRBJ1-3 and V is TRBV5-1; a possible D gene is TRBD1 (6 bases). The CDR3 covers 16 residues. Germline V gene sequence: CDR1 SGHRS, CDR2 YFSETQ. The V gene lost 0 bases and the J gene lost 3 bases, with 13 bases spanning the gap. The CDR3 region has the DNA TGCGCCAGCAGCTTGGGAGACAGGACTATTGGAAACACCATATATTTT. Amino acid sequence: CASSLGDRTIGNTIYF. The full variable domain, in which reference TRBV5-1 and TRBJ1-3 provide the parts outside the CDR3, is KAGVTQTPRYLIKTRGQQVTLSCSPISGHRSVSWYQQTPGQGLQFLFEYFSETQRNKGNFPGRFSGRQFSNSRSEMNVSTLELGDSALYLCASSLGDRTIGNTIYFGEGSWLTVV.

This clone occurred a few times. The V gene is TRBV5-6, the J gene TRBJ2-3, with 13 bases aligning to TRBD2. CDR1 is SGHDT, CDR2 YYEEEE, per germline. This CDR3 comprises 17 residues. V shed 2 bases, J shed 6 bases, and the junction held 9 bases outside the gene matches. The CDR3 nucleotides are TGTGCCAGCAGCTTTGGACTAGCGGGGGCCAAAGGGGATACGCAGTATTTT. Protein: CASSFGLAGAKGDTQYF.

This clone appeared a few times. This chain connects TRBV2 to TRBJ1-1, with D perhaps TRBD1 (5 bases). Trimming removed 8 bases at V and 1 base at J, with 14 bases between. Germline V gives CDR1 SNHLY, CDR2 FYNNEI. This CDR3 region has 14 residues. The DNA for the CDR3 is TGTGCCAGCTTTCCAGGGCAGGGGAACACTGAAGCTTTCTTT. It yields the protein CASFPGQGNTEAFF.

The chain is built from TRBV6-5 and TRBJ1-2; a weak D match, TRBD1 (5 bases). The germline CDR1 and CDR2 sequences are MNHEY and SVGAGI. The CDR3 covers 16 residues. Trimming removed 2 bases from V and 4 bases from J, with 17 bases in between. The CDR3 DNA reads TGTGCCAGCAGTTACGTTGGGGGGTGGGATTCCTATGGCTACACCTTC. The encoded protein is CASSYVGGWDSYGYTF.

This clone has only a few counts. This chain connects TRBV2 to TRBJ2-7, with 8 bases identical to TRBD2. This CDR3 spans 13 amino acids. Germline CDR1 is SNHLY and CDR2 is FYNNEI. The V gene end was trimmed by 6 bases and the J gene end by 4 bases; junction bases not matched to a gene: 5. The CDR3 DNA reads as TGTGCCAGCAGAAGCGGGACTAGTTACGAGCAGTACTTC. Translation gives CASRSGTSYEQYF.

The chain joins TRBV7-3 to TRBJ1-1; a possible D gene is TRBD1 (5 bases). This CDR3 has 18 amino acids. Germline CDR1 is SGHTA and CDR2 is FQGTGA. V gave up 2 bases and J gave up 5 bases, with 24 bases separating them. The CDR3 coding sequence is TGTGCCAGCAGCTTATTACCGGCAAAAATCGGGGCGGGGACTGAAGCTTTCTTT. Its translation: CASSLLPAKIGAGTEAFF.

This chain connects TRBV6-1 to TRBJ1-5, with D hard to call. V lost 2 bases, J lost 5 bases, and 7 bases lay in between. CDR1 is MNHNS, CDR2 SASEGT, per germline. The CDR3 contains 13 residues. The CDR3 loop is CASSESSYQPQHF. In nucleotides, the CDR3 is TGTGCCAGCAGTGAAAGTAGTTATCAGCCCCAGCATTTT.